Following are 26 T cell receptor beta chains from one sample sequenced in a study of CD8+CD57+ T cells in acquired aplastic anemia. The TCR beta profiling, which covered VDJ combination and CDR3 sequence, was carried out using genomic DNA as the template. Each CDR3 protein gets one entry after TCRdb re-called the reads with MiXCR. The repertoire includes fewer than 200,000 distinct CDR3 sequences, 55% to 75% of them detected once, and 35% to 50% sits in the top ten. Source material: sorted CD4+, CD8+, or CD8+CD57+ T cells (not recorded which) from PBMCs. The receptors derive from a human donor in good health.

A few counts support this clonotype. This CDR3 is CAWSVVAENTGELFF. In DNA, the CDR3 is TGTGCCTGGAGTGTAGTTGCGGAAAACACCGGGGAGCTGTTTTTT. This sequence joins TRBV30 and TRBJ2-2; no clear D gene. The CDR3 contains 15 residues. Germline values: CDR1 GTSNPN, CDR2 SVGIG (reference sequence). V lost 0 bases to trimming and J lost 2 bases, with 10 bases between them.

This clonotype was observed many times. The V call is TRBV7-8, the J call TRBJ1-1; the D gene is possibly TRBD1 (6 bases). Germline loops: CDR1 SGHVS, CDR2 FQNEAQ. This CDR3 spans 18 amino acids. Deletions cut 5 bases from V and 3 bases from J, with 25 bases between. The CDR3 DNA is TGTGCCAGCAGCCCCGGTCTTTCCCAGGTGGGGGGCTACACTGAAGCTTTCTTT. It is translated as CASSPGLSQVGGYTEAFF. The full variable domain, its missing parts supplied by reference TRBV7-8 and TRBJ1-1, is GAGVSQSPRYKVAKRGQDVALRCDPISGHVSLFWYQQALGQGPEFLTYFQNEAQLDKSGLPSDRFFAERPEGSVSTLKIQRTQQEDSAVYLCASSPGLSQVGGYTEAFFGQGTRLTVV.

This clonotype was seen a few times. The chain couples TRBV7-9 to TRBJ2-7; D possibly corresponds to TRBD1 (7 bases). The CDR3 contains 15 residues. Trimming removed 4 bases from V and 6 bases from J, with 19 bases in between. Germline CDR1 is SEHNR and CDR2 is FQNEAQ (reference sequence). This chain's CDR3 is CASSSDRHGTREQYF. Here the CDR3 DNA reads TGTGCCAGCAGCTCGGACAGGCATGGGACTCGCGAGCAGTACTTC.

This clonotype has at least ten counts. The V call is TRBV6-5, the J call TRBJ2-7; TRBD2 matches 7 bases. Germline CDR1 is MNHEY and CDR2 is SVGAGI. Trimming removed 4 bases from V and 0 bases from J; junction bases left unmatched: 12. CDR3 length: 17 residues. The CDR3: CASSLHSSGINSYEQYF. In DNA form, the CDR3 reads TGTGCCAGCAGTTTGCACTCTAGCGGAATCAACTCCTACGAGCAGTACTTC.

V usage is TRBV20-1 and J usage is TRBJ2-5, with TRBD1 matching over 8 bases. Germline V gene sequence: CDR1 DFQATT, CDR2 SNEGSKA (reference sequence). CDR3 length equals 16 residues. With V trimmed by 2 bases and J by 2 bases, 10 bases remained unmatched. The CDR3 sequence is CSARPRQGYQQETQYF. CDR3 in DNA: TGCAGTGCTAGACCAAGACAGGGGTACCAACAAGAGACCCAGTACTTC.

The chain has TRBV7-8 and TRBJ2-7; 8 nucleotides line up with TRBD1. CDR1 SGHVS and CDR2 FQNEAQ come from the germline V gene. The CDR3 runs to 14 residues. J lost 2 bases, V lost 3 bases, and 3 bases had no gene match. The CDR3 DNA sequence: TGTGCCAGCAGCTTCTCCAGGGGGCCCTACGAGCAGTACTTC. This translates into CASSFSRGPYEQYF.

V gene TRBV5-1 combines with J gene TRBJ2-7, with TRBD2 identical over 7 bases. V shed 5 bases, J shed 2 bases, and the junction held 7 bases outside the gene matches. The germline V gene has CDR1 SGHRS and CDR2 YFSETQ. The CDR3 spans 14 residues. The CDR3 bases are TGCGCCAGCAGGGGGGGGACGGGGCCCTACGAGCAGTACTTC. Protein: CASRGGTGPYEQYF.

Remarks on this clonotype: A read error is likely, as this CDR3 ends without the conserved phenylalanine or tryptophan. The CDR3 coding sequence is TGCAGTGCTCCGCTGGCGAGCTCCTACAATGAGCAGTTCCTC. Translation gives CSAPLASSYNEQFL. V gene TRBV20-1 combines with J gene TRBJ2-1; unclear D gene. Trimming stripped 5 bases from V and 0 bases from J, with 11 bases between. The germline V gene has CDR1 DFQATT and CDR2 SNEGSKA (reference sequence). CDR3 length equals 14 residues.

This clonotype has at least ten counts. V usage is TRBV19 and J usage is TRBJ2-1; D remains ambiguous. From germline, CDR1 is LNHDA and CDR2 SQIVND (reference sequence). Trimming took off 1 base at V and 4 bases at J, with 8 bases between the two ends. The CDR3 consists of 14 residues. CDR3 nucleotides: TGTGCCAGTAGTATAGCCAGTTTGTACAATGAGCAGTTCTTC. Protein: CASSIASLYNEQFF.

This clonotype was seen ten or more times. The chain links TRBV4-2 to TRBJ1-5; D is unclear. CDR3 length: 16 amino acids. V lost 1 base to trimming and J lost 0 bases, with 10 bases between them. Germline assignment: CDR1 LGHNA and CDR2 YNFKEQ. CDR3 in amino acids: CASSQGDTYSNQPQHF. CDR3 nucleotide sequence: TGTGCCAGCAGCCAAGGCGACACCTATAGCAATCAGCCCCAGCATTTT.

The rearrangement joins TRBV4-2 to TRBJ2-1, with 12 bases aligning to TRBD2. The CDR3 contains 15 residues. Trimming at V came to 5 bases and at J to 6 bases, leaving 5 bases not matched to a gene. In germline, CDR1 is LGHNA, CDR2 YNFKEQ. The CDR3 loop is CASSARLAGVNEQFF. DNA of the CDR3: TGTGCCAGCAGCGCCCGACTAGCGGGAGTCAATGAGCAGTTCTTC.

The chain combines TRBV2 with TRBJ2-2, with D possibly TRBD1 on 5 matching bases. V lost 8 bases, J lost 0 bases, and 13 bases lay in between. CDR3 length equals 15 residues. The V gene's germline CDR1 is SNHLY and CDR2 FYNNEI. The CDR3 region is CASPSTASNTGELFF. As DNA, the CDR3 is TGTGCCAGCCCATCGACAGCGTCGAACACCGGGGAGCTGTTTTTT.

The rearrangement links TRBV20-1 to TRBJ2-1; TRBD2 is a possible D gene (7 bases). The germline V gene has CDR1 DFQATT and CDR2 SNEGSKA (reference sequence). The CDR3 consists of 15 residues. Trimming stripped 5 bases from V and 12 bases from J, with 26 bases between. The CDR3 is CSAGGGAGNRAGQFF. The CDR3 DNA is TGCAGTGCTGGAGGGGGGGCAGGGAACCGGGCGGGGCAGTTCTTC.

The chain is built from TRBV10-3 and TRBJ1-5, with unresolved D. V was cut by 3 bases and J by 6 bases, with 9 bases left in between. The CDR3 extends over 13 amino acids. Per germline, CDR1 ENHRY and CDR2 SYGVKD. CDR3 nucleotides: TGTGCCATCAGTGATCACCCGGGTCAGCCCCAGCATTTT. Translating gives CAISDHPGQPQHF.

The chain employs TRBV10-1 and TRBJ2-3; possible D gene TRBD2, 6 bases. The V gene's germline CDR1 is WNHNN and CDR2 SYGVQD (reference sequence). Trimming removed 7 bases from V and 0 bases from J, with 8 bases in between. There are 13 residues in the CDR3. CDR3 sequence (DNA): TGCGCCAGCAACGCGGGGAGCACAGATACGCAGTATTTT. Its protein product is CASNAGSTDTQYF.

This chain links TRBV19 with TRBJ1-3; D remains unclear. Looked up from germline, CDR1 is LNHDA and CDR2 is SQIVND (reference sequence). V gave up 6 bases and J gave up 1 base, with 7 bases separating them. The CDR3 runs 13 residues. CDR3 nucleotide sequence: TGTGCCAGTAGGGAATGGTCTGGAAACACCATATATTTT. Translated: CASREWSGNTIYF.

CDR3 nucleotide sequence: TGCAGTGCTCGCCGGCTCGGAGGAGACGAGCAGTACTTC. This translates into CSARRLGGDEQYF. The chain links TRBV20-1 to TRBJ2-7, with D possibly TRBD2 on 5 matching bases. This CDR3 has 13 amino acids. V was pared by 5 bases and J by 5 bases, with 16 bases between. Germline-derived CDR1 and CDR2 are DFQATT and SNEGSKA (reference sequence).

The CDR3 sequence: CSVAGGTASNQPQHF. As DNA, the CDR3 is TGCAGCGTGGCGGGCGGGACAGCTAGCAATCAGCCCCAGCATTTT. This chain connects TRBV29-1 to TRBJ1-5; TRBD1 matches 7 bases. The V gene's germline CDR1 is SQVTM and CDR2 ANQGSEA. The CDR3 runs 15 residues. V shed 6 bases, J shed 0 bases, and the junction held 8 bases outside the gene matches.

This clonotype was counted only a few times. V gene TRBV25-1 combines with J gene TRBJ1-2; perhaps TRBD1 as D (5 bases). Per the germline V gene, CDR1 is MGHDK and CDR2 is SYGVNS. V gave up 8 bases and J gave up 4 bases, with 20 bases separating them. The CDR3 runs 15 residues. CDR3 sequence reads: CASPVPGRMGYGYTF. In DNA form, the CDR3 reads TGTGCCAGCCCTGTCCCAGGGAGGATGGGCTATGGCTACACCTTC.

The V call is TRBV7-2, the J call TRBJ2-7; no clear D. The V gene lost 5 bases and the J gene lost 2 bases, with 10 bases spanning the gap. The CDR3 totals 13 residues. Germline V gives CDR1 SGHTA, CDR2 FQGNSA. The CDR3 DNA reads as TGTGCCAGCAGCCCCGGATCGCCCTACGAGCAGTACTTC. It translates to CASSPGSPYEQYF.

This clonotype was observed once. The chain has TRBV24-1 and TRBJ2-1; D is possibly TRBD1 or TRBD2 (5 bases each). Trimming removed 4 bases from V and 10 bases from J, with 16 bases in between. CDR3 length equals 14 residues. Germline V gene sequence: CDR1 KGHDR, CDR2 SFDVKD. The CDR3 region is CATSDPSGGREQFF. The CDR3 nucleotides are TGTGCCACCAGTGACCCATCTGGGGGACGGGAGCAGTTCTTC.

Many counts were recorded for this clonotype. The rearrangement joins TRBV7-9 to TRBJ1-2, with 10 bases identical to TRBD1. The CDR3 consists of 13 residues. CDR1 is SEHNR and CDR2 is FQNEAQ in the germline V gene (reference sequence). V trimming: 5 bases; J trimming: 6 bases; junction bases outside the gene matches: 3. The CDR3 loop is CASSDGQGDGYTF. DNA of the CDR3: TGTGCCAGCAGCGATGGACAGGGGGATGGCTACACCTTC.

This clonotype showed up just once. V and J are TRBV2 and TRBJ2-7; TRBD2 aligns across 7 bases. The CDR3 is 15 amino acids. V shed 3 bases and J 5 bases; nucleotides not matched to a gene: 10. Germline loops: CDR1 SNHLY, CDR2 FYNNEI. CDR3 nucleotide sequence: TGTGCCAGCAGTGACCCAGCGGGGAAGGGTAACGAGCAGTACTTC. Translation gives CASSDPAGKGNEQYF.

This clonotype came up many times. This chain links TRBV9 with TRBJ1-2; D not resolved. Germline assignment: CDR1 SGDLS and CDR2 YYNGEE. V was shortened by 0 bases and J by 4 bases, with 13 bases between the two germline ends. The CDR3 totals 15 residues. The CDR3 nucleotides read TGTGCCAGCAGCGTAGATGAAGGGCTGATCTATGGCTACACCTTC. This encodes CASSVDEGLIYGYTF.

This clonotype showed up just a few times. The chain employs TRBV27 and TRBJ2-1, with 9 positions matching TRBD1. Unmatched junction bases numbered 7, after V lost 3 bases and J lost 7 bases. Germline lookup yields CDR1 MNHEY and CDR2 SMNVEV (reference sequence). This CDR3 is 15 amino acids long. DNA for the CDR3: TGTGCCAGCAGTTTGACAGGGGGGGTACAGAATGAGCAGTTCTTC. It translates to CASSLTGGVQNEQFF.

This clonotype is labeled as medium-sized. J is TRBJ2-1 and V is TRBV24-1; 7 bases align to TRBD2. The CDR3 has 13 residues. Trimming at V came to 1 base and at J to 9 bases, leaving 2 bases not matched to a gene. Germline lookup yields CDR1 KGHDR and CDR2 SFDVKD. CDR3 amino acids: CATSDLASGEQFF. CDR3 bases: TGTGCCACCAGTGATTTAGCTAGCGGTGAGCAGTTCTTC.